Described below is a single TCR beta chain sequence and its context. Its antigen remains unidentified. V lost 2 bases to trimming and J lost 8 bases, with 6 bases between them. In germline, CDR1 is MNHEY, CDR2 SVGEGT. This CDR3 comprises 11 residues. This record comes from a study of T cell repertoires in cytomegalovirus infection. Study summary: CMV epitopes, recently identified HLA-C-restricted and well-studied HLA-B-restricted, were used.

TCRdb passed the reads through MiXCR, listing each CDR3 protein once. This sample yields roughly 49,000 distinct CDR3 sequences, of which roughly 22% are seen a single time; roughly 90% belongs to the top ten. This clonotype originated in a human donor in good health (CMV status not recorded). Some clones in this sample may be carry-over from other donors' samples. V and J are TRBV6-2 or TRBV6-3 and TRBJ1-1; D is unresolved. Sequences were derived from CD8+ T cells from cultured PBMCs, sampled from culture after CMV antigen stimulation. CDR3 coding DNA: TGTGCCAGCAGTTACACCAGGGAAGCTTTCTTT. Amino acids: CASSYTREAFF.